A selection of T cell receptor beta chains follows, all from one sample in a study of HIV-infected patients and healthy controls. TCRdb reprocessed the 5' RACE reads with MiXCR, giving one entry per CDR3 protein. The sample includes around 13,000 distinct CDR3 sequences, roughly 9.9% of them seen just once. Sequenced input: blood. These receptors were collected from an adult in good health. The CDR3 runs from the conserved cysteine through the conserved F or W. A D gene is named only where the DNA matches it firmly. Clone size appears in some rows only: once, few, many, or a class for an expanded clone.

CASSQAPSYEQYF	TGTGCCAGCAGCCAAGCGCCCAGCTACGAGCAGTACTTC	TRBJ2-7	NA	TRBV3-1	medium-sized
CASSKRADQDEQFF	TGTGCCAGCTCAAAAAGGGCAGATCAGGATGAGCAGTTCTTC	TRBJ2-1	NA	TRBV18	NA
CASRNSGSSYEQYF	TGTGCCAGCAGAAATAGCGGGTCCTCCTACGAGCAGTACTTC	TRBJ2-7	TRBD2	TRBV28	many
CASLGPSGPTDTQYF	TGTGCCAGTCTCGGACCAAGCGGTCCCACAGATACGCAGTATTTT	TRBJ2-3	NA	TRBV7-2	NA
CASSEYMGSDTEAFF	TGTGCCAGCAGTGAATACATGGGCTCGGACACTGAAGCTTTCTTT	TRBJ1-1	NA	TRBV6-1	many
CASSEAPGKQYF	TGTGCCAGCAGTGAAGCGCCGGGAAAGCAGTACTTC	TRBJ2-7	NA	TRBV2	NA
CASSFDTRWTEAFF	TGTGCCAGCAGCTTTGACACCCGGTGGACTGAAGCTTTCTTT	TRBJ1-1	NA	TRBV5-8	many
CSARVDGTSGSLQYF	TGCAGTGCTAGGGTCGACGGGACTAGCGGGAGTCTGCAGTATTTT	TRBJ2-3	TRBD2	TRBV20-1	many
CASSKTAGYEQYF	TGTGCCAGCAGCAAGACGGCCGGATACGAGCAGTACTTC	TRBJ2-7	NA	TRBV5-4	many
CASSQDRGRGQPQHF	TGCGCCAGCAGCCAAGATCGGGGGAGGGGTCAGCCCCAGCATTTT	TRBJ1-5	NA	TRBV4-1	many
CASSNHRASYEQYF	TGTGCCAGTAGTAACCACAGGGCCTCCTACGAGCAGTACTTC	TRBJ2-7	NA	TRBV19	many
CASSPQGRNQPQHF	TGTGCCAGCAGCCCACAGGGGCGCAATCAGCCCCAGCATTTT	TRBJ1-5	TRBD1	TRBV6-5	medium-sized
CASSLPGQWVYEQYF	TGTGCCAGTAGCTTACCGGGACAGTGGGTCTACGAGCAGTACTTC	TRBJ2-7	TRBD1	TRBV7-9	NA
CASTPGGTMKLFF	TGTGCCAGCACTCCTGGAGGGACGATGAAACTGTTTTTT	TRBJ1-4	NA	TRBV28	many
CASSGFGGQQFF	TGTGCCAGCAGCGGCTTCGGGGGCCAGCAGTTCTTC	TRBJ2-1	NA	TRBV5-6	many
CATSRDRGGFVYTF	TGTGCCACCAGCAGAGATCGAGGCGGTTTTGTCTACACCTTC	TRBJ1-2	NA	TRBV15	medium-sized
CASSFGQGDSDTQYF	TGTGCCAGCAGCTTTGGACAGGGGGATTCAGATACGCAGTATTTT	TRBJ2-3	TRBD1	TRBV4-2	many
CASSDPGHESSGANVLTF	TGTGCCAGCAGTGATCCGGGACACGAGTCCTCTGGGGCCAACGTCCTGACTTTC	TRBJ2-6	NA	TRBV25-1	NA
CASSLGLARYNEQFF	TGTGCCAGCAGCCTCGGACTAGCGCGATACAATGAGCAGTTCTTC	TRBJ2-1	TRBD2	TRBV2	medium-sized
CASSLEFSSPQRNTIYF	TGTGCCAGCAGCTTAGAGTTTTCGTCGCCACAACGAAACACCATATATTTT	TRBJ1-3	NA	TRBV7-2	medium-sized
CAWSPDNVRWTQHF	TGTGCCTGGAGTCCAGACAACGTACGCTGGACCCAGCATTTT	TRBJ1-5	NA	TRBV30	many
CASSLAVGSGNTIYF	TGTGCCAGCTCACTCGCCGTTGGCTCTGGAAACACCATATATTTT	TRBJ1-3	NA	TRBV18	NA
CASSPFGTGLGRAVFF	TGTGCCAGCAGCCCCTTCGGGACAGGGCTGGGGAGGGCAGTCTTCTTC	TRBJ2-1	TRBD1	TRBV5-4	NA
CASNLVGTQGGYTF	TGTGCCAGCAACCTGGTAGGGACTCAAGGCGGCTACACCTTC	TRBJ1-2	NA	TRBV12-3/TRBV12-4	many
CASSRLGSSNEYGYTF	TGTGCCAGCAGCCGCTTGGGATCTTCCAACGAGTATGGCTACACCTTC	TRBJ1-2	NA	TRBV3-1	medium-sized
CASSAQIYGYTF	TGTGCCAGCAGCGCGCAGATCTATGGCTACACCTTC	TRBJ1-2	NA	TRBV9	many
CASSAQGANNSPLHF	TGTGCCAGCAGCGCCCAGGGAGCGAATAATTCACCCCTCCACTTT	TRBJ1-6	NA	TRBV7-2	few
CASSRPPNTGELFF	TGTGCCAGCAGTCGACCCCCGAACACCGGGGAGCTGTTTTTT	TRBJ2-2	NA	TRBV7-2	few
CASSSDPGGIRYEQYF	TGCGCCAGCAGCTCGGACCCTGGAGGCATACGGTACGAGCAGTACTTC	TRBJ2-7	NA	TRBV5-1	NA
CSARTSGGDTDTQYF	TGCAGTGCCAGGACTAGCGGAGGGGACACAGATACGCAGTATTTT	TRBJ2-3	TRBD2	TRBV20-1	many
CASQAGWPDTQYF	TGTGCTAGCCAGGCAGGGTGGCCAGATACGCAGTATTTT	TRBJ2-3	NA	TRBV12-5	medium-sized
CSAPLAAGETQYF	TGCAGTGCCCCACTAGCGGCGGGGGAGACCCAGTACTTC	TRBJ2-5	TRBD2	TRBV20-1	many
CATQNVGYGYTF	TGTGCCACCCAGAACGTGGGCTATGGCTACACCTTC	TRBJ1-2	NA	TRBV7-2	many
CASSPTVPPRSEQFF	TGTGCCAGCAGCCCTACGGTGCCTCCCAGGTCCGAGCAGTTCTTC	TRBJ2-1	NA	TRBV7-9	medium-sized
CASSSPGTSRSYEQYF	TGTGCCAGCAGTTCCCCCGGGACTAGCCGCTCCTACGAGCAGTACTTC	TRBJ2-7	TRBD2	TRBV12-3/TRBV12-4	many
CASSPVFGTGISYEQYF	TGTGCCAGCTCACCAGTCTTCGGGACAGGGATTTCCTACGAGCAGTACTTC	TRBJ2-7	TRBD1	TRBV18	many
CASSTTGIGSPLHF	TGTGCCAGCAGCACAACAGGGATAGGGTCACCCCTCCACTTT	TRBJ1-6	NA	TRBV7-2	NA
CSAPGTGNQPQHF	TGCAGTGCCCCCGGGACAGGCAATCAGCCCCAGCATTTT	TRBJ1-5	TRBD1	TRBV20-1	medium-sized
CASSLVGRQGPNEKLFF	TGTGCCAGCAGCTTAGTGGGCCGACAGGGGCCTAATGAAAAACTGTTTTTT	TRBJ1-4	TRBD1	TRBV7-8	many
CASSQDRGRSSALKVTQYF	TGCGCCAGCAGCCAAGATCGAGGTAGAAGCTCAGCCCTTAAGGTTACGCAGTATTTT	TRBJ2-3	NA	TRBV4-3	many
CASSSHSSVDLQETQYF	TGCGCCAGCAGCTCACACTCTAGCGTCGACTTACAAGAGACCCAGTACTTC	TRBJ2-5	NA	TRBV5-1	medium-sized
CASSSPLGLAGGEQFF	TGTGCCAGCAGCTCTCCCTTAGGACTAGCGGGAGGAGAGCAGTTCTTC	TRBJ2-1	TRBD2	TRBV7-2	medium-sized
CASSQTISTEAFF	TGCGCCAGCAGCCAAACCATAAGCACTGAAGCTTTCTTT	TRBJ1-1	NA	TRBV4-3	NA
CASSYRRKGVNTEAFF	TGTGCCAGCAGTTACAGGCGGAAAGGGGTGAACACTGAAGCTTTCTTT	TRBJ1-1	NA	TRBV6-2/TRBV6-3	medium-sized
CASSERGEPGAKNIQYF	TGTGCCAGCAGCGAGCGGGGGGAACCCGGGGCCAAAAACATTCAGTACTTC	TRBJ2-4	TRBD2	TRBV9	many
CASSQDQGAQPQHF	TGTGCCAGCAGCCAAGATCAGGGGGCCCAGCCCCAGCATTTT	TRBJ1-5	TRBD1	TRBV3-1	NA
CASSPGTLGNSPLHF	TGTGCCAGCAGCCCAGGGACCCTGGGTAATTCACCCCTCCACTTT	TRBJ1-6	NA	TRBV6-5	medium-sized
CASSYGVDSNQPQHF	TGTGCCAGCAGTTACGGGGTCGATAGCAATCAGCCCCAGCATTTT	TRBJ1-5	NA	TRBV6-2/TRBV6-3	medium-sized
CASTGSNTGELFF	TGTGCCAGCACCGGGTCCAACACCGGGGAGCTGTTTTTT	TRBJ2-2	NA	TRBV2	many
CASSLKESLAGGSEQFF	TGTGCCAGCAGCTTAAAAGAATCACTAGCGGGGGGAAGTGAGCAGTTCTTC	TRBJ2-1	TRBD2	TRBV7-8	few
CASSLLGQLNQPQHF	TGTGCCAGCAGTTTACTCGGACAGCTCAATCAGCCCCAGCATTTT	TRBJ1-5	NA	TRBV28	many
CASSSTSTSYEQFF	TGCGCCAGCAGCTCAACCTCGACTAGCTATGAGCAGTTCTTC	TRBJ2-1	TRBD2	TRBV5-1	medium-sized
CSVEWASKSDTQYF	TGCAGCGTTGAATGGGCGTCCAAATCAGATACGCAGTATTTT	TRBJ2-3	NA	TRBV29-1	medium-sized
CASSLEYRGNEQFF	TGTGCCAGCAGCTTAGAATACAGGGGCAATGAGCAGTTCTTC	TRBJ2-1	TRBD1	TRBV11-2	medium-sized
CAWSVALAYNEQFF	TGTGCCTGGAGTGTAGCGCTCGCCTACAATGAGCAGTTCTTC	TRBJ2-1	NA	TRBV30	medium-sized
CASSLKRGEKLFF	TGTGCCAGCAGCTTAAAACGAGGGGAAAAACTGTTTTTT	TRBJ1-4	NA	TRBV7-2	medium-sized
CASSAPGTQNTGELFF	TGTGCCAGCAGCGCCCCCGGGACACAGAACACCGGGGAGCTGTTTTTT	TRBJ2-2	NA	TRBV7-6	NA